This T cell receptor beta chain was profiled in a study of T cell responses to AZD1222 COVID-19 vaccine. Repertoires were generated with immunoSEQ multiplex PCR, while TCRdb's copy carries only in-frame clones and drops some. The sample holds 100,000 to 150,000 clones, around 87% seen once. CDR3 size: 13 residues. Germline CDR1 is SQVTM and CDR2 is ANQGSEA. V lost 4 bases and J lost 0, with 7 bases in between. The chain has TRBV29-1 and TRBJ2-1, with D unresolved. The sample in question was peripheral blood, obtained on day 0 of AZD1222 vaccination. This TCR came from an adult in good health. The CDR3 loop reads CSVVSDSYNEQFF. The DNA for the CDR3 is TGCAGCGTTGTATCCGACTCCTACAATGAGCAGTTCTTC.